This T cell receptor (beta chain) comes out of a study of cytomegalovirus exposure and HLA in healthy donors. Study-wide results and caveats: A list of approximately 150 TCR beta chains associated with cytomegalovirus was given.

Trimming removed 7 bases from V and 2 bases from J, with 12 bases in between. The CDR3 loop spans 14 amino acids. Germline assignment: CDR1 MNHEY and CDR2 SMNVEV (reference sequence). This clone has only one observation. What it binds is unknown. TCRdb's copy holds only in-frame clones and misses some; the assay was immunoSEQ multiplex PCR. Of about 160,000 clones listed, roughly 90% were seen once; the top ten hold under 4.5%. The chain couples TRBV27 to TRBJ1-5; the D is unclear. Sequencing input: PBMCs. The source is a man aged 18 to 30 in good health and CMV-seropositive. This CDR3 reads CASTLQYGNQPQHF. The CDR3 DNA sequence: TGTGCCAGCACCCTACAGTATGGCAATCAGCCCCAGCATTTT.